The rows below give T cell receptor beta chains drawn from one sample of a study of T cell changes during pregnancy in multiple sclerosis. Repertoires were generated with immunoSEQ multiplex PCR, while TCRdb's copy carries only in-frame clones and drops some. This sample carries approximately 23,000 clones, 91% of them seen once, and the ten largest clones take approximately 0.71%. The sample in question was CD4+ T cells from peripheral blood mononuclear cells, obtained in the third trimester of pregnancy. The receptor set was obtained from a female donor in good health, enrolled as a control in a pregnancy study. Both conserved end residues are part of each CDR3. The D gene is left open where the match is weak. The size of a clone is reported for some rows only, either as once, few or many, or as a class for expanded clones.

j_call v_call clone_size d_call cdr3_aa cdr3_nt
TRBJ2-1 TRBV11-3 NA TRBD2 CASSLGVGRGENEQFF TGTGCCAGCAGCTTAGGTGTCGGGAGGGGCGAAAATGAGCAGTTCTTC
TRBJ1-1 TRBV19 NA NA CASSIIGNTEAFF TGTGCCAGTAGTATAATCGGGAACACTGAAGCTTTCTTT
TRBJ2-7 TRBV23-1 NA NA CASSQPTYEQYF TGCGCCAGCAGTCAACCTACCTACGAGCAGTACTTC
TRBJ2-7 TRBV7-9 few NA CASSLPGGGSEQYF TGTGCCAGCAGCCTGCCTGGTGGGGGGAGTGAGCAGTACTTC
TRBJ2-1 TRBV27 NA NA CASSFGHSYNEQFF TGTGCCAGCAGTTTTGGACACTCCTACAATGAGCAGTTCTTC
TRBJ1-2 TRBV10-3 NA NA CAIRIQREANYGYTF TGTGCCATCAGGATCCAGCGGGAAGCTAACTATGGCTACACCTTC
TRBJ2-1 TRBV27 NA TRBD2 CASSLVPRAGGLNEQFF TGTGCCAGCAGTTTAGTACCTAGAGCGGGGGGATTGAATGAGCAGTTCTTC
TRBJ1-2 TRBV5-6 NA NA CASSDTGGGYTF TGTGCCAGCTCGGACACGGGTGGCGGCTACACCTTC
TRBJ2-1 TRBV9 NA NA CASSGLRDIVHNEQFF TGTGCCAGCAGCGGACTCCGGGACATTGTCCACAATGAGCAGTTCTTC
TRBJ1-2 TRBV19 NA TRBD1 CASGSGRGRGGYTF TGTGCCAGCGGGTCGGGCAGGGGGCGCGGTGGCTACACCTTC
TRBJ2-1 TRBV27 NA NA CASSSRAEQFF TGTGCCAGCAGTAGCAGGGCCGAGCAGTTCTTC
TRBJ1-1 TRBV29-1 NA NA CSALPGDAEAFF TGCAGCGCCCTTCCGGGGGACGCTGAAGCTTTCTTT
TRBJ2-3 TRBV29-1 once NA CSVVRGSGPSTDTQYF TGCAGCGTTGTTCGGGGGAGCGGGCCGAGCACAGATACGCAGTATTTT
TRBJ1-1 TRBV4-1 few NA CASSPIGRVLDTEAFF TGCGCCAGCAGCCCGATAGGCAGGGTTCTGGACACTGAAGCTTTCTTT
TRBJ2-3 TRBV27 once TRBD2 CASSFGLAVDTQYF TGTGCCAGCAGTTTTGGCCTAGCGGTAGATACGCAGTATTTT
TRBJ1-3 TRBV7-2 once TRBD1 CASSLAPDRVAGNTIYF TGTGCCAGCAGCTTAGCCCCGGACAGGGTTGCTGGAAACACCATATATTTT
TRBJ1-1 TRBV13 NA TRBD1 CATRTGVGTEAFF TGTGCCACCCGGACAGGGGTGGGCACTGAAGCTTTCTTT
TRBJ2-2 TRBV4-3 NA TRBD2 CASSPRVALAGGRTGELFF TGCGCCAGCAGCCCTCGAGTGGCGCTAGCGGGGGGGCGCACCGGGGAGCTGTTTTTT
TRBJ2-5 TRBV4-3 once TRBD1 CASSQVIPGQGEETQYF TGCGCCAGCAGCCAAGTCATCCCAGGACAGGGCGAAGAGACCCAGTACTTC
TRBJ2-1 TRBV28 NA NA CASSLGAAKQFF TGTGCCAGCAGTTTAGGGGCCGCGAAGCAGTTCTTC
TRBJ2-3 TRBV9 NA NA CASSAVTSTDTQYF TGTGCCAGCAGCGCTGTCACTAGCACAGATACGCAGTATTTT
TRBJ2-7 TRBV29-1 NA NA CSAGVGLEQYF TGCAGCGCCGGTGTGGGGCTCGAGCAGTACTTC